A selection of T cell receptor beta chains follows, all from one sample in a study of graft-versus-host responses after intestinal transplantation. Their antigens are not known. The protocol was immunoSEQ multiplex PCR, while the TCRdb copy is restricted to in-frame clones and leaves out a portion. The profile shows about 130,000 clones, 92% of them singletons. The sample consisted of unstimulated CD4+ T cells sorted from spleen or lymph node cells, taken before intestinal transplant. Receptors were obtained from a human donor who received an intestinal transplant. Each CDR3 is given with its conserved first and last residue. A D gene is named only where the DNA matches it firmly. The size field is filled for only some rows; it gives once, few, many or a size class.

j_call v_call clone_size d_call cdr3_aa cdr3_nt
TRBJ2-7 TRBV9 NA NA CASSSSVAPYEQYF TGTGCCAGCAGCTCCTCGGTGGCCCCTTACGAGCAGTACTTC
TRBJ2-6 TRBV4-2 NA NA CASSQVRAPGANVLTF TGTGCCAGCAGCCAAGTAAGGGCACCCGGGGCCAACGTCCTGACTTTC
TRBJ2-4 TRBV28 NA NA CASSGSGLSDIQYF TGTGCCAGCAGTGGGTCCGGGTTGAGCGACATTCAGTACTTC
TRBJ1-1 TRBV18 once NA CASSERGPTEAFF TGTGCCAGCTCAGAGCGCGGGCCCACTGAAGCTTTCTTT
TRBJ2-1 TRBV19 NA NA CASSMWGSSYNEQFF TGTGCCAGTAGTATGTGGGGGAGCTCCTACAATGAGCAGTTCTTC
TRBJ2-7 TRBV6-1 NA NA CASSLYYEQYF TGTGCCAGCAGCCTATATTACGAGCAGTACTTC
TRBJ2-7 TRBV7-2 NA NA CASSLVGTPSSYEQYF TGTGCCAGCAGCTTAGTGGGGACGCCAAGCTCCTACGAGCAGTACTTC
TRBJ2-7 TRBV7-9 NA NA CASSRTTYEQYF TGTGCCAGCAGCCGGACCACCTACGAGCAGTACTTC
TRBJ2-1 TRBV5-1 NA NA CASSLAWSGPYEQFF TGCGCCAGCAGCTTGGCGTGGTCAGGGCCCTATGAGCAGTTCTTC
TRBJ1-1 TRBV5-1 NA TRBD1 CASRRSGQGEVAEAFF TGCGCCAGCAGGCGGTCGGGACAGGGGGAAGTAGCTGAAGCTTTCTTT
TRBJ2-1 TRBV19 NA TRBD2 CASTIPGLAGNEQFF TGTGCCAGTACCATTCCGGGACTAGCGGGCAATGAGCAGTTCTTC
TRBJ1-5 TRBV28 NA TRBD1 CASSFSSRGLGNQPQHF TGTGCCAGCAGTTTCTCGTCCAGGGGGCTAGGCAATCAGCCCCAGCATTTT
TRBJ2-2 TRBV7-9 NA TRBD2 CASTPLGTSGTSNTGELFF TGTGCCAGCACCCCCCTCGGGACTAGCGGGACCTCGAACACCGGGGAGCTGTTTTTT
TRBJ2-3 TRBV6-5 NA TRBD2 CASSYGEGGLDTQYF TGTGCCAGCAGCTACGGGGAGGGAGGTTTGGATACGCAGTATTTT
TRBJ2-5 TRBV6-5 NA TRBD1 CASSYQGTGQETQYF TGTGCCAGCAGTTACCAGGGGACAGGACAAGAGACCCAGTACTTC
TRBJ2-1 TRBV28 NA NA CASSPPGGISYNEQFF TGTGCCAGCAGTCCACCCGGTGGGATCTCCTACAATGAGCAGTTCTTC
TRBJ2-1 TRBV4-1 NA TRBD2 CASSQGGTSGSWGNEQFF TGCGCCAGCAGCCAAGGCGGGACTAGCGGGAGTTGGGGGAATGAGCAGTTCTTC
TRBJ2-7 TRBV11-2 NA NA CASSVGGYEQYF TGTGCCAGCAGCGTCGGGGGCTACGAGCAGTACTTC
TRBJ2-3 TRBV4-1 once TRBD2 CASSPRRLAGVRDTDTQYF TGCGCCAGCAGTCCCCGACGGCTAGCGGGAGTTCGGGACACAGATACGCAGTATTTT
TRBJ2-1 TRBV11-3 NA TRBD2 CASSKGLAGVNEQFF TGTGCCAGCAGCAAGGGACTAGCGGGAGTCAATGAGCAGTTCTTC
TRBJ1-1 TRBV19 NA NA CASSIGSNTEAFF TGTGCCAGTAGTATAGGGTCGAACACTGAAGCTTTCTTT
TRBJ2-3 TRBV9 NA TRBD2 CASSALNKGLAGDPRSTDTQYF TGTGCCAGCAGCGCGCTTAACAAGGGACTAGCGGGAGACCCTAGGAGCACAGATACGCAGTATTTT
TRBJ1-4 TRBV9 NA NA CASSVAGVHEKLFF TGTGCCAGCAGCGTAGCGGGGGTCCATGAAAAACTGTTTTTT
TRBJ2-6 TRBV5-1 NA NA CASSDLRGSGANVLTF TGCGCCAGCAGCGACCTTAGGGGTTCTGGGGCCAACGTCCTGACTTTC
TRBJ1-1 TRBV7-2 NA TRBD1 CASSLGTGGNTEAFF TGTGCCAGCAGCTTAGGGACAGGGGGTAACACTGAAGCTTTCTTT
TRBJ1-4 TRBV19 NA TRBD1 CASSIPLRQGVINEKLFF TGTGCCAGTAGTATACCACTGCGACAGGGGGTAATTAATGAAAAACTGTTTTTT
TRBJ1-6 TRBV28 NA NA CASSLTDRDNSPLHF TGTGCCAGCAGTTTGACGGACAGAGATAATTCACCCCTCCACTTT
TRBJ2-3 TRBV7-6 NA NA CASSPYRVPDTQYF TGTGCCAGCAGCCCCTACAGGGTTCCAGATACGCAGTATTTT
TRBJ1-5 TRBV28 NA NA CASSSPEGVSNQPQHF TGTGCCAGCAGTTCCCCCGAGGGGGTAAGCAATCAGCCCCAGCATTTT
TRBJ2-1 TRBV5-8 NA TRBD2 CASSLAGTSPQFF TGTGCCAGCAGCTTAGCGGGGACGTCCCCACAGTTCTTC
TRBJ1-5 TRBV6-5 NA NA CASRSGLLSNQPQHF TGTGCCAGCAGATCCGGACTCCTTAGCAATCAGCCCCAGCATTTT
TRBJ1-4 TRBV5-1 NA NA CASSLVGRVDEKLFF TGCGCCAGCAGCTTGGTCGGCAGGGTGGACGAAAAACTGTTTTTT
TRBJ2-3 TRBV6-5 NA TRBD2 CASSYSGLAGVEYF TGTGCCAGCAGTTACTCGGGACTAGCGGGAGTTGAGTATTTT
TRBJ2-7 TRBV6-1 NA TRBD2 CASSTSGFHEQYF TGTGCCAGCTCGACTAGCGGGTTCCACGAGCAGTACTTC
TRBJ2-7 TRBV2 NA TRBD1 CASSPDRKRPYEQYF TGTGCCAGCAGTCCGGACAGGAAGAGACCCTACGAGCAGTACTTC
TRBJ2-7 TRBV7-9 NA NA CASSTPGAPYEQYF TGTGCCAGCTCAACTCCGGGAGCACCCTACGAGCAGTACTTC
TRBJ2-2 TRBV19 NA NA CASNPGNVNTGELFF TGTGCCAGTAACCCGGGAAACGTGAACACCGGGGAGCTGTTTTTT
TRBJ1-2 TRBV7-8 NA TRBD1 CASSSNPRQGAHGYTF TGTGCCAGCAGCTCGAACCCACGACAGGGGGCTCATGGCTACACCTTC
TRBJ1-1 TRBV6-1 NA NA CASSELMGKNTEAFF TGTGCCAGCAGTGAATTGATGGGTAAGAACACTGAAGCTTTCTTT
TRBJ2-7 TRBV7-2 few NA CASSLDGRPYEQYF TGTGCCAGCAGCTTAGACGGCAGACCCTACGAGCAGTACTTC
TRBJ2-1 TRBV28 NA TRBD2 CASSIRSGSALFF TGTGCCAGCAGTATCCGAAGCGGGAGTGCCCTTTTCTTC
TRBJ1-1 TRBV19 NA TRBD1 CASSLSGTGRSGAFF TGTGCCAGTAGCCTAAGCGGGACAGGGAGGTCTGGGGCTTTCTTT
TRBJ1-4 TRBV5-1 NA NA CASSLAGAADEKLFF TGCGCCAGCAGCTTGGCCGGGGCAGCAGATGAAAAACTGTTTTTT
TRBJ2-7 TRBV5-4 NA NA CASSRPSSYEQYF TGTGCCAGCAGCCGACCTAGCTCCTACGAGCAGTACTTC
TRBJ1-2 TRBV10-3 NA TRBD1 CASQGDGYGYTF TGTGCCAGTCAGGGGGATGGCTATGGCTACACCTTC
TRBJ1-1 TRBV2 few TRBD1 CASTLDRATEAFF TGTGCCAGCACACTTGACAGGGCCACTGAAGCTTTCTTT
TRBJ1-3 TRBV15 NA NA CATSREYPSTQGNTIYF TGTGCCACCAGCAGAGAATACCCCTCGACCCAAGGAAACACCATATATTTT
TRBJ1-2 TRBV27 NA TRBD1 CASSPRDRGNYGYTF TGTGCCAGCAGTCCCCGGGACAGGGGAAACTATGGCTACACCTTC
TRBJ1-1 TRBV5-1 NA NA CASSLAGFEAFF TGCGCCAGCAGCTTGGCGGGATTTGAAGCTTTCTTT
TRBJ1-1 TRBV28 NA NA CASSLSAGSGTEAFF TGTGCCAGCAGCCTCTCCGCTGGAAGCGGCACTGAAGCTTTCTTT
TRBJ1-1 TRBV20-1 NA NA CSARFTEAFF TGCAGTGCTAGGTTCACTGAAGCTTTCTTT
TRBJ2-3 TRBV27 NA TRBD2 CASSHRTGTSGINTQYF TGTGCCAGCAGTCACCGAACCGGGACTAGCGGGATAAATACGCAGTATTTT
TRBJ2-1 TRBV5-1 NA TRBD1 CASSVTEGAPYNEQFF TGCGCCAGCAGCGTAACAGAGGGGGCCCCCTACAATGAGCAGTTCTTC